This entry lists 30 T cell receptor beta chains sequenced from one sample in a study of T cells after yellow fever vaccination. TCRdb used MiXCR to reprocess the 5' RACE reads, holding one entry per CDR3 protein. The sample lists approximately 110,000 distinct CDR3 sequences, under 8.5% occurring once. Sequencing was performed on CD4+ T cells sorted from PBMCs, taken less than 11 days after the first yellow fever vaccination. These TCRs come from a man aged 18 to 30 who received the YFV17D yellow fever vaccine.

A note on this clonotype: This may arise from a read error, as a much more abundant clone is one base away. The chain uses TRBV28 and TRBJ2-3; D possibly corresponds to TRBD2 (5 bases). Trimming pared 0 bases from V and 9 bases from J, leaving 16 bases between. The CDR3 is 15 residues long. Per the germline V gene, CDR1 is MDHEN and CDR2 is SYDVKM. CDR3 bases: TGTGCCAGCAGTTTATGGTCCGGTCTTCGCGGGACGCAGTATTTT. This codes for CASSLWSGLRGTQYF. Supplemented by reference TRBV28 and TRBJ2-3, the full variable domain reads DVKVTQSSRYLVKRTGEKVFLECVQDMDHENMFWYRQDPGLGLRLIYFSYDVKMKEKGDIPEGYSVSREKKERFSLILESASTNQTSMYLCASSLWSGLRGTQYFGPGTRLTVL.

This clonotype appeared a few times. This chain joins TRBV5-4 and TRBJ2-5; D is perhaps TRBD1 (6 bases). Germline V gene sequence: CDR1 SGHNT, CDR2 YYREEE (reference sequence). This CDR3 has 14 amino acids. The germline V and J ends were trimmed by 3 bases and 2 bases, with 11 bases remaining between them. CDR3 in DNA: TGTGCCAGCAGCTCCGGACAGAAACAAGAGACCCAGTACTTC. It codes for CASSSGQKQETQYF.

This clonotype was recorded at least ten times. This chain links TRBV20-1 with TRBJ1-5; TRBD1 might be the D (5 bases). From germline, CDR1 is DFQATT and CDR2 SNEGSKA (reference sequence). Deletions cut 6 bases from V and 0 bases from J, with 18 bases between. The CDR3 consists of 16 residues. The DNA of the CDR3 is TGCAGTGCCCCCGGCACACAGGTTACTAGCAATCAGCCCCAGCATTTT. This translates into CSAPGTQVTSNQPQHF.

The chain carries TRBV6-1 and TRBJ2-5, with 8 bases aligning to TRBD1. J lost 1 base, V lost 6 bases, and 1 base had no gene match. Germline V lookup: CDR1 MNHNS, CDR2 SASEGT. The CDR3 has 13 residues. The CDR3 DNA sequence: TGTGCCAGCAGGGGACAGGCCCAAGAGACCCAGTACTTC. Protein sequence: CASRGQAQETQYF.

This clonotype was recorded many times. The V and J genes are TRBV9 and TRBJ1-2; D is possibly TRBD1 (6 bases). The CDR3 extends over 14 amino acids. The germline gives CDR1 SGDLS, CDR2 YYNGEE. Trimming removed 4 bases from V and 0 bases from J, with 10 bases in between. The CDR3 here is CASSWGRTNYGYTF. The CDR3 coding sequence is TGTGCCAGCAGCTGGGGGCGGACTAACTATGGCTACACCTTC.

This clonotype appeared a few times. In nucleotides, the CDR3 is TGCAGTGCTGGAGGGAGGGGGCACTCTGGGGCCAACGTCCTGACTTTC. Its translation is CSAGGRGHSGANVLTF. The chain carries TRBV20-1 and TRBJ2-6; TRBD1 or TRBD2 may be the D gene (7 bases each). The germline gives CDR1 DFQATT, CDR2 SNEGSKA (reference sequence). CDR3 length equals 16 residues. V lost 5 bases and J 0 bases, leaving 14 bases between the germline ends.

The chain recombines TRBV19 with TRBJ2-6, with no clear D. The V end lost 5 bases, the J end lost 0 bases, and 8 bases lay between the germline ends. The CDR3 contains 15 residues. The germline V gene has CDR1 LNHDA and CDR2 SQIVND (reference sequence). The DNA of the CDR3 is TGTGCCAGTAGTGATACGGGCTCTGGGGCCAACGTCCTGACTTTC. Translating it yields CASSDTGSGANVLTF.

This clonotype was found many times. CDR3 nucleotides: TGTGCCAGCAGCCGGGGAAGGTTAGGAGCCAAAAACATTCAGTACTTC. The encoded protein is CASSRGRLGAKNIQYF. V gene TRBV4-2 combines with J gene TRBJ2-4; D unresolved. The germline V and J ends were trimmed by 4 bases and 0 bases, with 13 bases remaining between them. Germline CDR1 and CDR2: LGHNA and YNFKEQ. The CDR3 is made up of 16 amino acids.

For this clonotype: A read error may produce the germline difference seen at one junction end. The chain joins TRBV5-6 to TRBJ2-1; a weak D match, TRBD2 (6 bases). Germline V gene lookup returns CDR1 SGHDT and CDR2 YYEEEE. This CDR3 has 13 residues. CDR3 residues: CARSSRPGGRKFF. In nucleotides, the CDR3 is TGTGCCAGGAGCTCCCGGCCCGGGGGAAGAAAGTTCTTC.

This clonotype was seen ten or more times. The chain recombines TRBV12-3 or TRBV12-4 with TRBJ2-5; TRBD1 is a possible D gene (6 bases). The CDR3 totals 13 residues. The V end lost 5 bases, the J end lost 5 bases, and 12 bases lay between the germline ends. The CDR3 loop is CASSDRRRETQYF. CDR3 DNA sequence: TGTGCCAGCAGTGACAGGAGGAGGGAGACCCAGTACTTC.

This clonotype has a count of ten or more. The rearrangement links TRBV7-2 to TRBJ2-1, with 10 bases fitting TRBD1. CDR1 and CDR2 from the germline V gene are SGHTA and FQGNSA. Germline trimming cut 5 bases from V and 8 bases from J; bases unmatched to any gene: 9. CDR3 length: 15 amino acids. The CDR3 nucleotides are TGTGCCAGCAGCGGCCGGGACAGGGGAATAGATGAGCAGTTCTTC. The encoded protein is CASSGRDRGIDEQFF.

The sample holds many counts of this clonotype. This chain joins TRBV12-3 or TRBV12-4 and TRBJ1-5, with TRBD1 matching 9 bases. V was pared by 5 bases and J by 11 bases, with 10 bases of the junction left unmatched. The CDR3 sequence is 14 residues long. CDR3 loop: CASSIPGQGETQHF. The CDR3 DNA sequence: TGTGCCAGCAGTATCCCGGGACAGGGTGAAACCCAGCATTTT.

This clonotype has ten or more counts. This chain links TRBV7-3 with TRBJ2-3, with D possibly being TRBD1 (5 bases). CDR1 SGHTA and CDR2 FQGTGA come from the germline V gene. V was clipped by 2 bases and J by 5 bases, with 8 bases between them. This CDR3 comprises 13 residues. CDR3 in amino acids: CASSLQGRDTQYF. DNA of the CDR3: TGTGCCAGCAGCTTACAGGGAAGAGATACGCAGTATTTT.

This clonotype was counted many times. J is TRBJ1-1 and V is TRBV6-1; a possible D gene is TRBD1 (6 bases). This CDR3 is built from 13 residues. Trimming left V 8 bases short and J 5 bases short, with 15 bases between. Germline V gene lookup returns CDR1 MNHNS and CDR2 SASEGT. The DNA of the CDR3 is TGTGCCAGCTGTGTCTTGAGGGGGACTGAAGCTTTCTTT. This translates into CASCVLRGTEAFF.

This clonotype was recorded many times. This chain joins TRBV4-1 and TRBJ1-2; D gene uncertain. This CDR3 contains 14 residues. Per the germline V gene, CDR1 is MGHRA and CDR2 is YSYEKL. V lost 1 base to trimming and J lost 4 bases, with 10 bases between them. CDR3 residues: CASSQGTWGYGYTF. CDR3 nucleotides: TGCGCCAGCAGCCAAGGTACCTGGGGCTATGGCTACACCTTC.

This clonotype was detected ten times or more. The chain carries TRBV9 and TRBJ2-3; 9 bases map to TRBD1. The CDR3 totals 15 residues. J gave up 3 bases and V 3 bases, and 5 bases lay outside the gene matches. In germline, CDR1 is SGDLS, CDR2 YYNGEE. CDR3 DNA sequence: TGTGCCAGCAGCGCATGGGACAGGGTAACAGATACGCAGTATTTT. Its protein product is CASSAWDRVTDTQYF.

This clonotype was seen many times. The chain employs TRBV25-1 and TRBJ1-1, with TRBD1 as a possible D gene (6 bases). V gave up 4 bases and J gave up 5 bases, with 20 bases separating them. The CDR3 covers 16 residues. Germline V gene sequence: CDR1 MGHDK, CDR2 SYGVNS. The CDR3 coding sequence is TGTGCCAGCAGTGCCTTACCTAGGGGGGTAGGGACTGAAGCTTTCTTT. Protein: CASSALPRGVGTEAFF.

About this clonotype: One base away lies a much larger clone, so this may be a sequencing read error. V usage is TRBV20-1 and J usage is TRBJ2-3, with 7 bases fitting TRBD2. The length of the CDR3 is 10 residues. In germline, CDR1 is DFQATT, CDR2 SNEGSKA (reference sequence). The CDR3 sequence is CNAAGVTQYF. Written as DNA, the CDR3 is TGCAATGCCGCGGGAGTTACGCAGTATTTT.

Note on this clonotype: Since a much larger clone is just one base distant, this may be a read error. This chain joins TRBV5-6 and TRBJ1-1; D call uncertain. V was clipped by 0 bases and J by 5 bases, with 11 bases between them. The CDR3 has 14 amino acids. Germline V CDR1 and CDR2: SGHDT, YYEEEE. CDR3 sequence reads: CASSLGTASTEAFF. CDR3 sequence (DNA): TGTGCCAGCAGCTTGGGGACGGCCAGTACTGAAGCTTTCTTT.

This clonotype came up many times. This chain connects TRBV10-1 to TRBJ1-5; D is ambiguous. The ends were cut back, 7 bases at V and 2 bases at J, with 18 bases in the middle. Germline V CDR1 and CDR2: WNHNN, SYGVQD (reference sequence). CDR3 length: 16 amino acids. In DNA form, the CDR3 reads TGCGCCAGCAATTCGAGGCCCCCCGAAGGCAATCAGCCCCAGCATTTT. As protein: CASNSRPPEGNQPQHF.

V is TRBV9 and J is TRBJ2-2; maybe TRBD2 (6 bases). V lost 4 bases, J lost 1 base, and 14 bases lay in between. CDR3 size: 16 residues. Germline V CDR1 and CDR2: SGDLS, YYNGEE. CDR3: CASSFRLGRNTGELFF. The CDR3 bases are TGTGCCAGCAGCTTTAGACTAGGGAGGAACACCGGGGAGCTGTTTTTT.

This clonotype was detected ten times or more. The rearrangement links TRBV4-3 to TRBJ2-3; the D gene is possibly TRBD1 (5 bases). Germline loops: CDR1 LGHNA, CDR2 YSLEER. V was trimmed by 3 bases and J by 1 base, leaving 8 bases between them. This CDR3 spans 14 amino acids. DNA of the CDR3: TGCGCCAGCAGCCAGCAGGGTGGCACAGATACGCAGTATTTT. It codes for CASSQQGGTDTQYF.

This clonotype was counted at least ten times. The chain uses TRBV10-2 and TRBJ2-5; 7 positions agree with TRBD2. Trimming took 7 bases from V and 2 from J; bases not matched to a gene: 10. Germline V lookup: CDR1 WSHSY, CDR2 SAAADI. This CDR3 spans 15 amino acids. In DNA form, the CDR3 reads TGCGCCAGCATGCTCTGGCGGGGGAATCAAGAGACCCAGTACTTC. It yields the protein CASMLWRGNQETQYF.

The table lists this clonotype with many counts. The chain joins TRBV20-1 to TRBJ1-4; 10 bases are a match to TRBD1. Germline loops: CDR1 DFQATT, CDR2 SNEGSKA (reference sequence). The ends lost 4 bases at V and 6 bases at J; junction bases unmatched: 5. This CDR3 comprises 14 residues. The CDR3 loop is CSATRTGGDEKLFF. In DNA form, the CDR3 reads TGCAGTGCTACCCGGACAGGGGGGGATGAAAAACTGTTTTTT.

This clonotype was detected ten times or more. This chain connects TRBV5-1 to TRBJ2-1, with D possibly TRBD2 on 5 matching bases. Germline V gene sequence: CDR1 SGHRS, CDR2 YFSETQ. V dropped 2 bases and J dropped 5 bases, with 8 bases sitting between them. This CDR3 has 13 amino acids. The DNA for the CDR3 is TGCGCCAGCAGCTTATCGGGGAACAATGAGCAGTTCTTC. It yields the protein CASSLSGNNEQFF. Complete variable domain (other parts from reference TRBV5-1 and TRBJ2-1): KAGVTQTPRYLIKTRGQQVTLSCSPISGHRSVSWYQQTPGQGLQFLFEYFSETQRNKGNFPGRFSGRQFSNSRSEMNVSTLELGDSALYLCASSLSGNNEQFFGPGTRLTVL.

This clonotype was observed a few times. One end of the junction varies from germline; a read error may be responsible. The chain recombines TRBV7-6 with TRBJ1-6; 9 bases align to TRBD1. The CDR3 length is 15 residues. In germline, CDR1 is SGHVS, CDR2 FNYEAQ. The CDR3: CASRLATGGNSPLHF. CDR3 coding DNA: TGTGCCAGCAGGTTAGCGACAGGGGGGAATTCACCCCTCCACTTT.

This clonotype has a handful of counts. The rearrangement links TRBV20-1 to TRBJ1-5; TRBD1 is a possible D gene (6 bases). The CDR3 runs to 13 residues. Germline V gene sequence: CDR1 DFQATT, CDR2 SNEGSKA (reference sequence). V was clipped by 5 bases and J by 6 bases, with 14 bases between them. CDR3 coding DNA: TGCAGTGCTGAAAACAGGGTTTCTCAGCCCCAGCATTTT. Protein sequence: CSAENRVSQPQHF.

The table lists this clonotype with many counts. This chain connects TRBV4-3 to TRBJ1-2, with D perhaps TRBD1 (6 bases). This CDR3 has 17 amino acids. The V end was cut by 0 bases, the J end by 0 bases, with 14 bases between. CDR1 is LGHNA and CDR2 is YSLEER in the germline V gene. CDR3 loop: CASSQDSGGWANYGYTF. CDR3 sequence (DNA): TGCGCCAGCAGCCAAGATAGCGGGGGCTGGGCTAACTATGGCTACACCTTC.

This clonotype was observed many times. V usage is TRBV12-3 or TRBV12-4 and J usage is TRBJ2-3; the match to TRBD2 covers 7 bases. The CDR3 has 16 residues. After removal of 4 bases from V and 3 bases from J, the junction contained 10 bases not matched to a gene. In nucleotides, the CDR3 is TGTGCCAGCAGTTATAGGGGCGGGGGTCCGACAGATACGCAGTATTTT. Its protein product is CASSYRGGGPTDTQYF.

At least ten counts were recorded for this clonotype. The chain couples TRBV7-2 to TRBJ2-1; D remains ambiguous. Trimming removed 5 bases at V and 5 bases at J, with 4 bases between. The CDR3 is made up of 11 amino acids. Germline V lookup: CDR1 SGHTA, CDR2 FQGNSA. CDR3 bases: TGTGCCAGCAGCCAACACAATGAGCAGTTCTTC. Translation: CASSQHNEQFF.